This TCR beta chain was retrieved from a study of blood T cell repertoires in COVID-19. Looking at the study overall: Both acute and convalescent COVID-19 samples were obtained from the United States, Italy and Spain.

A few counts support this clone. In the same sample, other DNA sequences code for this CDR3. The CDR3 totals 13 residues. The germline gives CDR1 WNHNN, CDR2 SYGVQD (reference sequence). Trimming shortened V by 0 bases and J by 6 bases, and 9 bases separated the two germline ends. The method was immunoSEQ multiplex PCR; TCRdb's version includes in-frame clones alone and lacks a portion of them. The sample includes roughly 250,000 clones, 65% to 85% of them seen just once. The sample was peripheral blood. The rearrangement joins TRBV10-1 to TRBJ2-7; D is ambiguous. The receptor was derived from a human donor in a cohort sampled during active COVID-19. The CDR3 bases are TGCGCCAGCAGTGAGTCTGGTGTTAGCGAGCAGTACTTC. Its protein product is CASSESGVSEQYF.